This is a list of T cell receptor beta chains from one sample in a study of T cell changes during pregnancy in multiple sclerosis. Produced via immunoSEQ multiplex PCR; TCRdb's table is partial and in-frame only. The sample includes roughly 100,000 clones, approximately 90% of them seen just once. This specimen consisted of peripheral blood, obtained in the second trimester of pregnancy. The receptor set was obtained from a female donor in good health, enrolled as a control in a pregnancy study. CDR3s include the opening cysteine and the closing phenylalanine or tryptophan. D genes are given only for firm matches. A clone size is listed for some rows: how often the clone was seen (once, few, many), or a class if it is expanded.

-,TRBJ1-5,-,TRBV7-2,CASSPYQGYDQPQHF,TGTGCCAGCAGCCCTTATCAGGGGTATGATCAGCCCCAGCATTTT
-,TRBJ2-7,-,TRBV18,CASSPPLPYEQYF,TGTGCCAGCTCTCCGCCACTGCCCTACGAGCAGTACTTC
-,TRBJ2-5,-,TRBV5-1,CASSLAQETQYF,TGCGCCAGCAGCTTGGCCCAGGAGACCCAGTACTTC
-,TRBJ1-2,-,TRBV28,CASSLGGGNYGYTF,TGTGCCAGCAGTTTAGGGGGCGGAAACTATGGCTACACCTTC
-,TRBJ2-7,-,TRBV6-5,CASREGATGYEQYF,TGTGCCAGCAGGGAGGGGGCCACCGGCTACGAGCAGTACTTC
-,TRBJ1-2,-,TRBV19,CASSIDLRYGYTF,TGTGCCAGTAGTATAGATTTGCGCTATGGCTACACCTTC
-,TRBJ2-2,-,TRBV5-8,CASSPLGAIPGELFF,TGTGCCAGCAGCCCCCTGGGGGCAATTCCCGGGGAGCTGTTTTTT
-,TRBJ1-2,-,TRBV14,CASSQASHGYTF,TGTGCCAGCAGCCAAGCTTCTCATGGCTACACCTTC
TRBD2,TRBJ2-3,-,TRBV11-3,CASSARRGDTDTQYF,TGTGCCAGCAGCGCACGGCGGGGGGACACAGATACGCAGTATTTT
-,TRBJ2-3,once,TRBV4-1,CASSQDPPSGGGTDTQYF,TGCGCCAGCAGCCAAGATCCCCCTAGCGGAGGGGGGACAGATACGCAGTATTTT
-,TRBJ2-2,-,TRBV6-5,CASTQARQTGELFF,TGTGCCAGCACCCAGGCACGGCAGACCGGGGAGCTGTTTTTT
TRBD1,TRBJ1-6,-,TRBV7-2,CASSFGTGVSPLHF,TGTGCCAGCAGCTTTGGGACAGGGGTATCACCCCTCCACTTT
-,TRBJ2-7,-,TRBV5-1,CASSLGAYEQYF,TGCGCCAGCAGCTTGGGCGCCTACGAGCAGTACTTC
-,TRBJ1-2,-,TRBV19,CASSNLREGGAF,TGTGCCAGTAGTAATCTTAGAGAAGGCGGAGCCTTC
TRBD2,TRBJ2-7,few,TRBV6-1,CASSTGAGEGYEQYF,TGTGCCAGCTCAACCGGGGCGGGGGAAGGCTACGAGCAGTACTTC
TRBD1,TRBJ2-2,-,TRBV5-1,CASSSYRGNTGELFF,TGCGCCAGCAGCTCATACAGGGGGAACACCGGGGAGCTGTTTTTT
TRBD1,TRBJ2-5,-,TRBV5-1,CASSLSRQGPQETQYF,TGCGCCAGCAGCTTGTCGCGACAGGGTCCTCAAGAGACCCAGTACTTC
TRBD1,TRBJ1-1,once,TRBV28,CASSFPGGNTEAFF,TGTGCCAGCAGTTTTCCAGGGGGGAACACTGAAGCTTTCTTT
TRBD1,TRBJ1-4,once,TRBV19,CASSSQGSATNEKLFF,TGTGCCAGTAGTTCACAGGGGTCTGCAACTAATGAAAAACTGTTTTTT
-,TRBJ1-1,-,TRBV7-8,CASSLFRGLFYPEAFF,TGTGCCAGCAGCTTATTTCGGGGTTTGTTTTACCCTGAAGCTTTCTTT
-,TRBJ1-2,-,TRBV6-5,CASRLQQGLAHGYTF,TGTGCCAGCAGACTCCAACAGGGCCTCGCGCATGGCTACACCTTC
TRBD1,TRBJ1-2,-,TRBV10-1,CASRTGEEGYTF,TGCGCCAGCAGGACAGGGGAGGAGGGCTACACCTTC
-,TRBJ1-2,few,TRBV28,CASSFGGYTF,TGTGCCAGCAGTTTTGGCGGCTACACCTTC
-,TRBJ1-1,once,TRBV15,CATSGDPGLTEAFF,TGTGCCACCAGCGGCGACCCCGGACTTACTGAAGCTTTCTTT
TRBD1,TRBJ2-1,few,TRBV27,CASSLFYRGRGNEQFF,TGTGCCAGCAGTTTATTCTACAGGGGGCGGGGGAATGAGCAGTTCTTC
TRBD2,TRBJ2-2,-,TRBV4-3,CASSLGTSGVGELFF,TGCGCCAGCAGCCTCGGGACTAGCGGGGTCGGGGAGCTGTTTTTT
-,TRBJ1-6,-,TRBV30,CAWSGPGSDSPLHF,TGTGCCTGGAGCGGCCCGGGTTCGGATTCACCCCTCCACTTT
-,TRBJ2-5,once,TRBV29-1,CSVEVPPVRETQYF,TGCAGCGTGGAAGTCCCACCTGTTCGGGAGACCCAGTACTTC
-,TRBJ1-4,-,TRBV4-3,CASSQVLSNEKLFF,TGCGCCAGCAGCCAAGTACTGTCTAATGAAAAACTGTTTTTT
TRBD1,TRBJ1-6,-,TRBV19,CATNWGQGNSPLHF,TGTGCCACCAATTGGGGACAGGGGAATTCACCCCTCCACTTT
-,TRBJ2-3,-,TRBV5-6,CASSLTSHGTDTQYF,TGTGCCAGCAGCTTGACTAGCCATGGCACAGATACGCAGTATTTT
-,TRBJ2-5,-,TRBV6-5,CASSYSTQVETQYF,TGTGCCAGCAGTTACTCGACGCAGGTAGAGACCCAGTACTTC
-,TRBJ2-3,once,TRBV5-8,CASSLLSTDTQYF,TGTGCCAGCAGCCTACTAAGCACAGATACGCAGTATTTT
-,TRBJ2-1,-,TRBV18,CASSPIAYNEQFF,TGTGCCAGCTCACCAATCGCGTACAATGAGCAGTTCTTC
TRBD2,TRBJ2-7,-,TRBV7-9,CASSKAGGVPYEQYF,TGTGCCAGCAGCAAAGCTGGGGGGGTTCCCTACGAGCAGTACTTC
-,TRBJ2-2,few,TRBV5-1,CASSLHTAQGGELFF,TGCGCCAGCAGCTTGCACACGGCTCAGGGCGGGGAGCTGTTTTTT
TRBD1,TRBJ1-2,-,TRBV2,CASTRQGNYGYTF,TGTGCCAGCACCCGACAGGGCAACTATGGCTACACCTTC
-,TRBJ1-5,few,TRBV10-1,CASSRGDGQPQHF,TGCGCCAGTAGTCGGGGTGATGGTCAGCCCCAGCATTTT
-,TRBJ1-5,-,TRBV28,CASSLSLRDRQPQHF,TGTGCCAGCAGTTTATCCCTCAGGGATCGTCAGCCCCAGCATTTT
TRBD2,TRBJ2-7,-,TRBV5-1,CASSVGGGLPYEQYF,TGCGCCAGCAGCGTAGGCGGGGGGCTGCCCTACGAGCAGTACTTC
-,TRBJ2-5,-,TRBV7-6,CASSFTGGWQETQYF,TGTGCCAGCAGTTTTACTGGGGGGTGGCAAGAGACCCAGTACTTC
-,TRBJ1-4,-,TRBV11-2,CASSLEATGSEKLFF,TGTGCCAGCAGCTTAGAGGCTACGGGGAGTGAAAAACTGTTTTTT
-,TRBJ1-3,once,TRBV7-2,CASSASPWRGSSGNTIYF,TGTGCCAGCAGCGCCTCTCCATGGAGGGGAAGCTCTGGAAACACCATATATTTT
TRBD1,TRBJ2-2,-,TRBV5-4,CASSAGTGNTGELFF,TGTGCCAGCAGCGCCGGGACAGGGAACACCGGGGAGCTGTTTTTT
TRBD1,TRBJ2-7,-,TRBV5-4,CASRQQGNLYEQYF,TGTGCCAGCAGACAACAGGGGAACCTCTACGAGCAGTACTTC
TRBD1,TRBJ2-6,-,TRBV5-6,CASSSPRDRISGANVLTF,TGTGCCAGCAGCTCCCCGAGGGACAGAATCTCTGGGGCCAACGTCCTGACTTTC
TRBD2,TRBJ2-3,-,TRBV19,CASSIGSGETDTQYF,TGTGCCAGTAGTATCGGTAGCGGGGAGACAGATACGCAGTATTTT
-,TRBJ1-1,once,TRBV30,CAWSEQGNTEAFF,TGTGCCTGGAGTGAACAGGGGAACACTGAAGCTTTCTTT
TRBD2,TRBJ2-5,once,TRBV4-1,CASSQDRGGQETQYF,TGTGCCAGCAGCCAAGATCGGGGGGGCCAAGAGACCCAGTACTTC